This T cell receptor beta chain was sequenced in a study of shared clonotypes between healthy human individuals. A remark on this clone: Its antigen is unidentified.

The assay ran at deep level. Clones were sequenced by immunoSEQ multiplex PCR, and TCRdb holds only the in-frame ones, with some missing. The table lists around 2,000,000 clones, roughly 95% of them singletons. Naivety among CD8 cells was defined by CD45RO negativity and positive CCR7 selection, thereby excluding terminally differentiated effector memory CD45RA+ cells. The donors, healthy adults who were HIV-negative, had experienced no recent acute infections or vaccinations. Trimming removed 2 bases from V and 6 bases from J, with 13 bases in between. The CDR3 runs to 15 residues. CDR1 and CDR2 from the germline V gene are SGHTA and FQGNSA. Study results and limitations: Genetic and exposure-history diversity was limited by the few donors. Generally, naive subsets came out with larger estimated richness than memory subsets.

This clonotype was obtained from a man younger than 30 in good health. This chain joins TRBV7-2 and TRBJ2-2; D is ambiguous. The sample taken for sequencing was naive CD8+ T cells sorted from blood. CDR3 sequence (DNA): TGTGCCAGCAGCTTATCCTTCTCCTGGGCCGGGGAGCTGTTTTTT. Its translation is CASSLSFSWAGELFF.